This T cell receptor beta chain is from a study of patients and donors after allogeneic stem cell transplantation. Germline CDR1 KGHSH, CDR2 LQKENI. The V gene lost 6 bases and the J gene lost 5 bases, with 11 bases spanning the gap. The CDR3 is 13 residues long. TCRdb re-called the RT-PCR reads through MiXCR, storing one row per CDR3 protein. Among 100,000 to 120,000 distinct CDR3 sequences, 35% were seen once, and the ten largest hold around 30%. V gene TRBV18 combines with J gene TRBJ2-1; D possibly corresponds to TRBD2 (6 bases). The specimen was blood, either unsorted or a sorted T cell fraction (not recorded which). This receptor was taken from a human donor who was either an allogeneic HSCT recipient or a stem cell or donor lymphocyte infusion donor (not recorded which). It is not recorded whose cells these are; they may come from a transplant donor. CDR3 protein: CASSGGINNEQFF. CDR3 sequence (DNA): TGTGCCAGCTCCGGGGGTATTAACAATGAGCAGTTCTTC.